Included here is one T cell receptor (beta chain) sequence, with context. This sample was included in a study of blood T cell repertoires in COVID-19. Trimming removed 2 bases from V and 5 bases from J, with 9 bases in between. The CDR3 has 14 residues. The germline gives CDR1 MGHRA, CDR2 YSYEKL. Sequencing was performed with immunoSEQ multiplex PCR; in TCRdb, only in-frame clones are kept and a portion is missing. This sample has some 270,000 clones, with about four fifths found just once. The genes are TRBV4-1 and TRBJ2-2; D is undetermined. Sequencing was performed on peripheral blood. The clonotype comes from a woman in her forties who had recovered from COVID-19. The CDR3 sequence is CASSQMEFTGELFF. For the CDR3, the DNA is TGCGCCAGCAGCCAAATGGAGTTTACCGGGGAGCTGTTTTTT.